This T cell receptor beta chain was profiled in a study of T cell responses to AZD1222 COVID-19 vaccine. Study-wide background: Second doses that came at about 4 or about 12 weeks were put together. Overall study results and limits: The study found vaccine-associated CD4 TCRs spanning spike, dominant at 160-218 and 743-854. Clonal diversity was possibly underestimated; the donors were predominantly white British and more often female.

The V and J ends lost 2 bases and 1 base respectively, with 8 bases between them. Germline V gives CDR1 MNHEY, CDR2 SVGAGI. The CDR3 contains 14 residues. For this clone: Its antigen is not identified.

The repertoire was sequenced with immunoSEQ multiplex PCR; TCRdb's copy has only in-frame clones and lacks some. The sample has 100,000 to 150,000 clones; 80% to 90% are singletons. The specimen comprised peripheral blood, sampled on day 0 of AZD1222 vaccination. The sequence was obtained from an adult in good health. The rearrangement links TRBV6-5 to TRBJ1-1; tentative D call: TRBD1 (5 bases). The CDR3 DNA is TGTGCCAGCAGTTACGACAGAAAGAACACTGAAGCTTTCTTT. Translating it yields CASSYDRKNTEAFF.